The 23 T cell receptor beta chains in this list originate from one sample, sequenced in a study of shared T cell receptors in the human thymus. The protocol was immunoSEQ multiplex PCR, while the TCRdb copy is restricted to in-frame clones and leaves out a portion. The sample has about 380,000 clones; around 95% are singletons. Sequenced sample: thymocytes. Source of these receptors: a human donor.

This sequence joins TRBV28 and TRBJ2-2, with 10 bases fitting TRBD2. CDR1 MDHEN and CDR2 SYDVKM come from the germline V gene. The ends lost 5 bases at V and 2 bases at J; junction bases unmatched: 5. The CDR3 loop spans 16 amino acids. CDR3 sequence reads: CASSISGRGNTGELFF. DNA of the CDR3: TGTGCCAGCAGTATAAGCGGGAGGGGAAACACCGGGGAGCTGTTTTTT.

Regarding this clone: The same CDR3 arises from other DNA sequences in this sample as well. The V call is TRBV5-1, the J call TRBJ2-7, with D unclear. This CDR3 comprises 13 residues. In germline, CDR1 is SGHRS, CDR2 YFSETQ. Trimming left V 0 bases short and J 2 bases short, with 6 bases between. The CDR3 sequence is CASSLGGTYEQYF. The CDR3 coding sequence is TGCGCCAGCAGCTTGGGCGGTACCTACGAGCAGTACTTC.

The chain joins TRBV5-4 to TRBJ2-7; D not resolved. CDR1 is SGHNT, CDR2 YYREEE, per germline (reference sequence). V dropped 0 bases and J dropped 0 bases, with 7 bases sitting between them. The CDR3 runs 14 residues. CDR3: CASSLGTVSYEQYF. The CDR3 region has the DNA TGTGCCAGCAGCTTGGGGACCGTCTCCTACGAGCAGTACTTC.

The rearrangement links TRBV30 to TRBJ2-1; D may correspond to TRBD1 or TRBD2 (6 bases each). CDR1 GTSNPN and CDR2 SVGIG come from the germline V gene (reference sequence). This CDR3 is 15 amino acids long. The V gene lost 2 bases and the J gene lost 13 bases, with 24 bases spanning the gap. The DNA for the CDR3 is TGTGCCTGGAGTCTTCCCGGGGGCAGGACCCCTGGACAGTTCTTC. Residues: CAWSLPGGRTPGQFF.

The chain uses TRBV18 and TRBJ2-5; D possibly corresponds to TRBD2 (5 bases). Trimming removed 2 bases at V and 5 bases at J, with 18 bases between. CDR3 length: 16 residues. Germline V gene lookup returns CDR1 KGHSH and CDR2 LQKENI. CDR3 region: CASSPTKTGDGETQYF. As DNA, the CDR3 is TGTGCCAGCTCACCAACCAAGACCGGGGATGGGGAGACCCAGTACTTC.

In its sample, this clone was seen once. The rearrangement joins TRBV4-3 to TRBJ2-5; D unclear. CDR1 is LGHNA and CDR2 is YSLEER in the germline V gene. The CDR3 is 12 amino acids. V was shortened by 3 bases and J by 5 bases, with 7 bases between the two germline ends. The chain's CDR3 is CASSQGAETQYF. CDR3 coding DNA: TGCGCCAGCAGCCAGGGCGCGGAGACCCAGTACTTC.

This chain connects TRBV27 to TRBJ2-1; D unresolved. The germline gives CDR1 MNHEY, CDR2 SMNVEV (reference sequence). This CDR3 contains 12 residues. V was pared by 7 bases and J by 8 bases, with 12 bases between. The DNA of the CDR3 is TGTGCCAGCACCAATAGTGGCCATGAGCAGTTCTTC. Its protein is CASTNSGHEQFF.

This clone was observed a few times. The chain recombines TRBV5-1 with TRBJ2-6; D might be TRBD2 (5 bases). V shed 0 bases and J shed 0 bases, with 7 bases lying between them. Germline V gives CDR1 SGHRS, CDR2 YFSETQ. The CDR3 length is 16 residues. The CDR3, as DNA: TGCGCCAGCAGCTTGGCGGGGAGCTCTGGGGCCAACGTCCTGACTTTC. As protein: CASSLAGSSGANVLTF.

The rearrangement uses TRBV5-4 and TRBJ2-7, with a weak D call TRBD2 (7 bases). Germline assignment: CDR1 SGHNT and CDR2 YYREEE (reference sequence). Trimming stripped 1 base from V and 5 bases from J, with 13 bases between. The CDR3 runs 14 residues. The DNA for the CDR3 is TGTGCCAGCAGCTTGTGGGGGCGGGGGCACGAGCAGTACTTC. Protein product: CASSLWGRGHEQYF.

Notes on this clone: One end of the junction varies from germline; a read error may be responsible. The genes are TRBV15 and TRBJ2-3; D not certain. The germline gives CDR1 LNHNV, CDR2 YYDKDF (reference sequence). This CDR3 comprises 19 residues. The CDR3 region is CAASREPPFSFCYTDTQYF. The CDR3 DNA sequence: TGTGCCGCCAGCAGAGAGCCCCCATTTAGCTTCTGCTACACAGATACGCAGTATTTT.

The V call is TRBV28, the J call TRBJ1-3; TRBD1 might be the D (6 bases). This CDR3 is built from 13 residues. V lost 5 bases to trimming and J lost 4 bases, with 9 bases between them. CDR1 and CDR2 from the germline V gene are MDHEN and SYDVKM. The CDR3, as DNA: TGTGCCAGCAGTACAGGGATGGGAAACACCATATATTTT. Its translation is CASSTGMGNTIYF.

V is TRBV2 and J is TRBJ2-1; D is possibly TRBD1 (7 bases). The V gene's germline CDR1 is SNHLY and CDR2 FYNNEI. CDR3 length: 14 amino acids. The V end was cut by 11 bases, the J end by 4 bases, with 18 bases between. This CDR3 is CAGRGREGYNEQFF. The CDR3, as DNA: TGTGCCGGAAGGGGGCGGGAAGGGTACAATGAGCAGTTCTTC.

V and J are TRBV27 and TRBJ2-7, with D hard to call. Deletions cut 5 bases from V and 5 bases from J, with 10 bases between. Germline V lookup: CDR1 MNHEY, CDR2 SMNVEV (reference sequence). There are 12 residues in the CDR3. In DNA, the CDR3 is TGTGCCAGCAGTGGGTGGTCGAACGAGCAGTACTTC. This codes for CASSGWSNEQYF.

On this clone itself: Mismatch with germline at one junction end may stem from a read error. V and J are TRBV9 and TRBJ2-7; TRBD2 aligns across 10 bases. Germline V gives CDR1 SGDLS, CDR2 YYNGEE. The CDR3 runs to 16 residues. CDR3 region: CASSEGPFMLAGVRGF. In DNA form, the CDR3 reads TGTGCCAGCAGCGAGGGACCCTTTATGCTAGCGGGAGTCAGGGGGTTC.

The rearrangement joins TRBV6-5 to TRBJ2-1; possibly TRBD1 for D (5 bases). CDR1 is MNHEY, CDR2 SVGAGI, per germline. Trimming shortened V by 0 bases and J by 10 bases, and 13 bases separated the two germline ends. The CDR3 loop spans 14 amino acids. This chain's CDR3 is CASSYSIQGGEQFF. The CDR3 nucleotides read TGTGCCAGCAGTTACTCAATTCAGGGTGGCGAGCAGTTCTTC.

The genes are TRBV19 and TRBJ1-3; 8 bases are shared with TRBD1. The CDR3 covers 14 residues. The germline V gene has CDR1 LNHDA and CDR2 SQIVND (reference sequence). Trimming removed 5 bases from V and 2 bases from J; junction bases left unmatched: 2. The CDR3 spells CASSPGQAGNTIYF. DNA for the CDR3: TGTGCCAGTAGTCCGGGACAGGCTGGAAACACCATATATTTT.

As DNA, the CDR3 is TGCGCCAGCAGCCAACTTTCGAGGAGCGGGAGGGCCTACAATGAGCAGTTCTTC. Encoded protein: CASSQLSRSGRAYNEQFF. The chain uses TRBV4-1 and TRBJ2-1; 10 bases map to TRBD2. Germline V gives CDR1 MGHRA, CDR2 YSYEKL. This CDR3 is 18 amino acids long. The trim removed 2 bases at V and 2 bases at J, leaving 9 bases unmatched.

This chain joins TRBV28 and TRBJ1-6, with no clear D. V was clipped by 3 bases and J by 8 bases, with 2 bases between them. Germline V gives CDR1 MDHEN, CDR2 SYDVKM. This CDR3 has 11 amino acids. The CDR3 region is CASSFYSPLHF. The CDR3, as DNA: TGTGCCAGCAGTTTTTATTCACCCCTCCACTTT.

The chain recombines TRBV5-6 with TRBJ2-5; possibly TRBD1 or TRBD2 for D (5 bases each). This CDR3 has 15 residues. Trimming stripped 0 bases from V and 5 bases from J, with 14 bases between. CDR1 is SGHDT, CDR2 YYEEEE, per germline. CDR3 DNA: TGTGCCAGCAGCTTGGTCGGGACCCGCAGGGAGACCCAGTACTTC. Protein: CASSLVGTRRETQYF.

The chain is built from TRBV7-2 and TRBJ2-3, with 10 bases aligning to TRBD2. The trim removed 4 bases at V and 6 bases at J, leaving 7 bases unmatched. Germline V CDR1 and CDR2: SGHTA, FQGNSA. The CDR3 extends over 15 amino acids. CDR3 sequence reads: CASSSRSGRADTQYF. CDR3 DNA sequence: TGTGCCAGCAGCTCCCGCAGCGGGAGGGCCGATACGCAGTATTTT.

V gene TRBV28 combines with J gene TRBJ1-3; no firm D call. Trimming took 2 bases from V and 7 from J, leaving 12 bases between them. The CDR3 totals 14 residues. Per the germline V gene, CDR1 is MDHEN and CDR2 is SYDVKM. The DNA for the CDR3 is TGTGCCAGCAGTTTAGGGATCTATGGGAACACCATATATTTT. Translated, it gives CASSLGIYGNTIYF.

The chain combines TRBV5-1 with TRBJ2-7, with D perhaps TRBD1 (6 bases). CDR3 length equals 14 residues. CDR1 SGHRS and CDR2 YFSETQ come from the germline V gene. The V end was cut by 4 bases, the J end by 0 bases, with 11 bases between. This chain's CDR3 is CASSLGHHSYEQYF. In nucleotides, the CDR3 is TGCGCCAGCAGCCTGGGACATCACTCCTACGAGCAGTACTTC.

This chain joins TRBV5-6 and TRBJ2-7; 9 bases line up with TRBD1. The CDR3 runs to 16 residues. V shed 0 bases, J shed 2 bases, and the junction held 6 bases outside the gene matches. Germline values: CDR1 SGHDT, CDR2 YYEEEE. The CDR3 coding sequence is TGTGCCAGCAGCTTGGCCTCGGGACAGGGAGCCTACGAGCAGTACTTC. This gives the protein CASSLASGQGAYEQYF.